Following are 21 T cell receptor beta chains from one sample sequenced in a study of PD-L1 blockade in urothelial cancer. Time point: peripheral blood 6 weeks after treatment start. Assay: immunoSEQ multiplex PCR; the TCRdb copy retains only in-frame clones and omits some. The table has some 40,000 clones, roughly 89% seen once. This specimen was PBMCs, taken around atezolizumab (anti-PD-L1) treatment. The source is a man aged 70 or older with urothelial cancer.

This chain joins TRBV6-1 and TRBJ2-1; 7 bases are a match to TRBD2. The CDR3 has 16 amino acids. V lost 0 bases and J lost 13; bases outside the gene matches: 15. The germline V gene encodes CDR1 MNHNS and CDR2 SASEGT. CDR3 in DNA: TGTGCCAGCAGTGAAGCGCAGATACCAGGATGGGGGGGTCAGTTCTTC. Translation: CASSEAQIPGWGGQFF.

The chain couples TRBV28 to TRBJ2-5; 12 positions match TRBD1. Germline V gives CDR1 MDHEN, CDR2 SYDVKM. This CDR3 comprises 15 residues. With 6 bases clipped from V and 5 bases from J, the junction kept 7 bases outside the gene matches. CDR3 coding DNA: TGTGCCAGCAGACGAGGGACAGGGGGCGGGGAGACCCAGTACTTC. Protein sequence: CASRRGTGGGETQYF.

The chain carries TRBV5-1 and TRBJ2-1; TRBD1 matches at 10 bases. The CDR3 sequence is 16 residues long. After removal of 4 bases from V and 0 bases from J, the junction contained 4 bases not matched to a gene. The germline V gene encodes CDR1 SGHRS and CDR2 YFSETQ. The CDR3 DNA is TGCGCCAGCAGCCTGGGACAGGGGAGCTCCTACAATGAGCAGTTCTTC. Its protein product is CASSLGQGSSYNEQFF.

For the CDR3, the DNA is TGTGCCAGCAGCACCGGGACAGGGAATTATCAGCCCCAGCATTTT. It encodes CASSTGTGNYQPQHF. The chain combines TRBV7-2 with TRBJ1-5; 9 bases line up with TRBD1. CDR3 length: 15 amino acids. Germline lookup yields CDR1 SGHTA and CDR2 FQGNSA. Trimming cost V 5 bases and J 5 bases; bases outside gene matches: 7.

The J gene is TRBJ2-1, the V gene TRBV4-1, with TRBD2 matching 10 bases. Germline-derived CDR1 and CDR2 are MGHRA and YSYEKL. The CDR3 length is 18 residues. The junction had 15 bases not matched to a gene; V was cut back by 0 bases and J by 10 bases. The DNA for the CDR3 is TGCGCCAGCAGCCAAGACGGAGCGGGAGGGCCGGTCGTAGGCGAGCAGTTCTTC. It encodes CASSQDGAGGPVVGEQFF.

This clone is labeled large. This sequence joins TRBV6-4 and TRBJ2-1, with 11 nucleotides matching TRBD1. CDR1 and CDR2 from the germline V gene are MRHNA and SNTAGT. This CDR3 has 15 amino acids. V dropped 2 bases and J dropped 8; count of bases not matched to a gene: 5. CDR3 amino acids: CASSDRTGGFDEQFF. DNA for the CDR3: TGTGCCAGCAGTGACAGGACAGGGGGCTTTGATGAGCAGTTCTTC.

This chain links TRBV27 with TRBJ2-1, with TRBD2 identical over 10 bases. Germline CDR1 MNHEY, CDR2 SMNVEV (reference sequence). The CDR3 covers 16 residues. V gave up 1 base and J gave up 9 bases; unmatched junction bases: 9. Here the CDR3 DNA reads TGTGCCAGCAGTTTATTAGCGGGAGGAGCGATTGGTGAGCAGTTCTTC. This translates into CASSLLAGGAIGEQFF.

This sequence joins TRBV7-6 and TRBJ2-1; D is ambiguous. The V gene lost 1 base and the J gene lost 0 bases, with 10 bases spanning the gap. The germline gives CDR1 SGHVS, CDR2 FNYEAQ. This CDR3 is 16 amino acids long. CDR3 in DNA: TGTGCCAGCAGCTTAGGCCCGCCGAGCTCCTACAATGAGCAGTTCTTC. This codes for CASSLGPPSSYNEQFF.

The chain combines TRBV5-1 with TRBJ1-1, with no clear D. V dropped 0 bases and J dropped 0 bases, with 9 bases sitting between them. The CDR3 has 15 amino acids. Germline V gene data show CDR1 as SGHRS and CDR2 as YFSETQ. The CDR3 loop is CASSLGADMNTEAFF. In DNA, the CDR3 is TGCGCCAGCAGCTTGGGAGCAGACATGAACACTGAAGCTTTCTTT.

The chain employs TRBV7-2 and TRBJ2-1; the match to TRBD1 covers 11 bases. J gave up 9 bases and V 2 bases, and 12 bases lay outside the gene matches. Looked up from germline, CDR1 is SGHTA and CDR2 is FQGNSA. CDR3 size: 17 residues. CDR3 nucleotide sequence: TGTGCCAGCAGCTTAATTACCGGACAGGGGGCCGCTAGTGAGCAGTTCTTC. It translates to CASSLITGQGAASEQFF.

The V call is TRBV6-5, the J call TRBJ1-1; unclear D gene. V dropped 5 bases and J dropped 3 bases, with 16 bases sitting between them. The CDR3 runs 15 residues. Germline CDR1 is MNHEY and CDR2 is SVGAGI. CDR3 loop: CASSAGTPVYTEAFF. In DNA form, the CDR3 reads TGTGCCAGCAGTGCGGGAACACCGGTCTACACTGAAGCTTTCTTT.

This rearrangement joins TRBV7-9 to TRBJ1-1; no reliable D call. Germline V gene data show CDR1 as SEHNR and CDR2 as FQNEAQ (reference sequence). V was trimmed by 0 bases and J by 0 bases, leaving 5 bases between them. CDR3 size: 14 residues. The CDR3 loop is CASSLAEMNTEAFF. As DNA, the CDR3 is TGTGCCAGCAGCTTAGCGGAGATGAACACTGAAGCTTTCTTT.

This sequence joins TRBV6-6 and TRBJ2-1; 9 nucleotides agree with TRBD1. Germline trimming cut 5 bases from V and 4 bases from J; bases unmatched to any gene: 6. Germline loops: CDR1 MNHNY, CDR2 SVGAGI (reference sequence). This CDR3 is 15 amino acids long. In DNA, the CDR3 is TGTGCCAGCAGTCACCTGGGACAGGGTTACAATGAGCAGTTCTTC. It translates to CASSHLGQGYNEQFF.

This chain connects TRBV19 to TRBJ2-3, with a tentative D call TRBD2 (5 bases). This CDR3 contains 16 residues. V was clipped by 3 bases and J by 0 bases, with 13 bases between them. The germline CDR1 and CDR2 sequences are LNHDA and SQIVND (reference sequence). The CDR3: CASSMGGRGSTDTQYF. The CDR3 bases are TGTGCCAGTAGTATGGGCGGACGGGGTAGCACAGATACGCAGTATTTT. Supplemented by reference TRBV19 and TRBJ2-3, the full variable domain reads DGGITQSPKYLFRKEGQNVTLSCEQNLNHDAMYWYRQDPGQGLRLIYYSQIVNDFQKGDIAEGYSVSREKKESFPLTVTSAQKNPTAFYLCASSMGGRGSTDTQYFGPGTRLTVL.

The rearrangement links TRBV28 to TRBJ2-1; 7 nucleotides match TRBD2. The length of the CDR3 is 15 residues. Germline V lookup: CDR1 MDHEN, CDR2 SYDVKM. J gave up 8 bases and V 7 bases, and 14 bases lay outside the gene matches. The CDR3 reads CASTPNQGGLYEQFF. The DNA of the CDR3 is TGTGCCAGCACCCCTAACCAGGGAGGGTTATATGAGCAGTTCTTC.

The chain recombines TRBV29-1 with TRBJ2-1; 9 bases match TRBD2. The CDR3 runs 14 residues. V was clipped by 5 bases and J by 2 bases; unmatched bases: 4. Germline values: CDR1 SQVTM, CDR2 ANQGSEA. CDR3 nucleotides: TGCAGCGTTACCCTAGCGGGAACCTACAATGAGCAGTTCTTC. The encoded protein is CSVTLAGTYNEQFF.

The rearrangement uses TRBV11-2 and TRBJ2-3, with TRBD2 as a possible D gene (6 bases). Germline CDR1 is SGHAT and CDR2 is FQNNGV. Trimming removed 11 bases at V and 4 bases at J, with 16 bases between. This CDR3 comprises 13 residues. CDR3 DNA sequence: TGTGCCTCCCGCGGGACGGGCCCAGATACGCAGTATTTT. Protein sequence: CASRGTGPDTQYF.

The chain has TRBV19 and TRBJ1-1; 8 bases are shared with TRBD1. V shed 6 bases and J 1 base; nucleotides not matched to a gene: 7. The CDR3 loop spans 15 amino acids. The germline V gene encodes CDR1 LNHDA and CDR2 SQIVND (reference sequence). In DNA, the CDR3 is TGTGCCAGTAGATTAGACAGGGGCCGGAACACTGAAGCTTTCTTT. Encoded protein: CASRLDRGRNTEAFF.

This clone is judged medium-sized. The rearrangement uses TRBV7-2 and TRBJ2-7; 7 bases are a match to TRBD1. CDR3 length: 13 residues. The ends lost 5 bases at V and 6 bases at J; junction bases unmatched: 7. Germline values: CDR1 SGHTA, CDR2 FQGNSA. This CDR3 reads CASSRDSIGEQYF. CDR3 DNA sequence: TGTGCCAGCAGCAGGGACAGTATCGGCGAGCAGTACTTC.

The chain has TRBV12-1 and TRBJ2-7; the DNA was not used to check the table's D call, TRBD2. TRBV12-1 is recorded as a pseudogene. The CDR3 runs to 9 residues. The CDR3 DNA reads as TGTGCCAGCAGCCCCCGAGCCTTTTTC. This encodes CASSPRAFF.

The chain links TRBV6-1 to TRBJ2-3; TRBD2 matches 8 bases. The V and J ends lost 2 bases and 5 bases, in that order; junction bases with no gene match: 9. The CDR3 runs 16 residues. The germline CDR1 and CDR2 sequences are MNHNS and SASEGT. Here the CDR3 DNA reads TGTGCCAGCAGTGAATTTGTGGGACTAGGGGAAGATACGCAGTATTTT. This gives the protein CASSEFVGLGEDTQYF.